This T cell receptor beta chain was sequenced for a study of CD8 T cells in ankylosing spondylitis. Study observations and caveats: What appeared characteristic of ankylosing spondylitis blood was a TCR beta motif of eight highly homologous variants.

Per germline, CDR1 SEHNR and CDR2 FQNEAQ (reference sequence). The CDR3 totals 14 residues. Trimming left V 6 bases short and J 3 bases short, with 15 bases between. This clonotype has only a few counts. Its antigen is not identified. A single record per CDR3 protein comes from TCRdb applying MiXCR to the 5' RACE reads. The repertoire consists of fewer than 550,000 distinct CDR3 sequences, with about 5.7% occurring once and the leading ten covering roughly 3.2%. This TCR derives from a male donor with ankylosing spondylitis. The sequenced sample consisted of blood, either unsorted or a sorted T cell fraction (not recorded which). The chain recombines TRBV7-9 with TRBJ2-7, with D possibly TRBD2 on 5 matching bases. The CDR3 bases are TGTGCCAGCAGTACGACCGACGGGATCTACGAGCAGTACTTC. Protein sequence: CASSTTDGIYEQYF.